These 32 T cell receptor beta chains share one sample of origin, sequenced in a study of shared clonotypes between healthy human individuals. The naive CD8 fraction comprised CD45RO-negative cells positively selected for CCR7 and excluded terminally differentiated effector memory CD45RA+ cells. Sequencing used immunoSEQ multiplex PCR; TCRdb keeps in-frame clones, though not all of them. In the table there are around 1,900,000 clones, 85% to 95% of which are singletons. The specimen sequenced was naive CD8+ T cells from PBMCs. These receptor sequences come from a young man in good health. Some clones in this sample may be carry-over from other donors' samples.

The chain carries TRBV29-1 and TRBJ2-1; no clear D gene. Trimming removed 2 bases at V and 5 bases at J, with 7 bases between. The CDR3 runs 12 residues. Germline V lookup: CDR1 SQVTM, CDR2 ANQGSEA. The CDR3 protein is CSVEKPDNEQFF. The CDR3 region has the DNA TGCAGCGTTGAAAAACCGGACAATGAGCAGTTCTTC.

The chain couples TRBV6-5 to TRBJ2-3, with D perhaps TRBD2 (5 bases). Per the germline V gene, CDR1 is MNHEY and CDR2 is SVGAGI. The CDR3 covers 16 residues. V shed 4 bases and J shed 2 bases, with 16 bases lying between them. The CDR3 region has the DNA TGTGCCAGCAGTTCCTTCGAGGAAGCGGACACAGATACGCAGTATTTT. This gives the protein CASSSFEEADTDTQYF.

Notes on this clone: Within the sample, other DNA sequences also encode this same CDR3. The V and J genes are TRBV27 and TRBJ2-7; possibly TRBD2 for D (7 bases). CDR1 is MNHEY, CDR2 SMNVEV, per germline (reference sequence). V lost 0 bases and J lost 3, with 9 bases in between. There are 14 residues in the CDR3. As DNA, the CDR3 is TGTGCCAGCAGTTTATCGGGGGGGCTCTACGAGCAGTACTTC. Its translation: CASSLSGGLYEQYF.

The table lists this clone with a count of one. The V and J genes are TRBV25-1 and TRBJ2-3; 7 positions agree with TRBD2. Germline CDR1 reads MGHDK; CDR2 reads SYGVNS. Germline trimming cut 0 bases from V and 0 bases from J; bases unmatched to any gene: 6. The CDR3 is made up of 17 amino acids. CDR3 residues: CASSEYNGRSSTDTQYF. The CDR3 DNA is TGTGCCAGCAGTGAATATAACGGGAGGTCTAGCACAGATACGCAGTATTTT.

This chain joins TRBV11-2 and TRBJ2-2, with TRBD1 identical over 8 bases. The ends lost 4 bases at V and 0 bases at J; junction bases unmatched: 4. Germline lookup yields CDR1 SGHAT and CDR2 FQNNGV. The CDR3 runs to 16 residues. This CDR3 is CASSSGQGANTGELFF. The CDR3 DNA is TGTGCCAGCAGCTCTGGACAGGGAGCGAACACCGGGGAGCTGTTTTTT.

J is TRBJ1-5 and V is TRBV23-1; weak D call: TRBD1 (6 bases). TRBV23-1 is annotated as an ORF whose role is uncertain. There are 16 residues in the CDR3. Trimming removed 2 bases at V and 4 bases at J, with 15 bases between. The CDR3 protein is CASSQAQGFENQPQHF. CDR3 sequence (DNA): TGCGCCAGCAGTCAAGCGCAGGGGTTTGAAAATCAGCCCCAGCATTTT.

Only one count was recorded for this clone. The chain employs TRBV11-2 and TRBJ1-1, with D hard to call. V was pared by 7 bases and J by 3 bases, with 15 bases between. The V gene's germline CDR1 is SGHAT and CDR2 FQNNGV. This CDR3 has 14 residues. DNA for the CDR3: TGTGCCAGCACCACCTTTCAGGATTACACTGAAGCTTTCTTT. It is translated as CASTTFQDYTEAFF.

The chain couples TRBV27 to TRBJ2-7, with D uncertain. Germline lookup yields CDR1 MNHEY and CDR2 SMNVEV (reference sequence). The V gene lost 5 bases and the J gene lost 3 bases, with 11 bases spanning the gap. The CDR3 totals 13 residues. CDR3 amino acids: CASSGVGIYEQYF. Written as DNA, the CDR3 is TGTGCCAGCAGTGGGGTGGGAATCTACGAGCAGTACTTC.

The chain recombines TRBV7-2 with TRBJ2-1, with 12 nucleotides matching TRBD2. This CDR3 is 17 amino acids long. The germline V gene has CDR1 SGHTA and CDR2 FQGNSA. Trimming cost V 5 bases and J 3 bases; bases outside gene matches: 8. The CDR3 loop reads CASSPWTSGIIYNEQFF. The CDR3 DNA is TGTGCCAGCAGCCCATGGACTAGCGGGATAATCTACAATGAGCAGTTCTTC.

The rearrangement links TRBV10-3 to TRBJ2-3; D may match TRBD1 or TRBD2 (5 bases each). CDR3 length: 15 residues. Per germline, CDR1 ENHRY and CDR2 SYGVKD. Deletions cut 3 bases from V and 0 bases from J, with 10 bases between. The CDR3 nucleotides read TGTGCCATCAGTGATGGGACCTTGAGCACAGATACGCAGTATTTT. Amino acids: CAISDGTLSTDTQYF.

J is TRBJ2-7 and V is TRBV19, with 10 bases aligning to TRBD2. Germline loops: CDR1 LNHDA, CDR2 SQIVND (reference sequence). J was trimmed by 9 bases and V by 7 bases; bases with no gene match: 12. This CDR3 contains 14 residues. The CDR3 DNA sequence: TGTGCCAGTACTCCGGGACTAGCGAGTACCGGGCAGTACTTC. Translated: CASTPGLASTGQYF.

Comments on this clone: Distinct nucleotide sequences in the sample also encode this CDR3. The chain carries TRBV19 and TRBJ2-1; D gene uncertain. The V end lost 3 bases, the J end lost 9 bases, and 6 bases lay between the germline ends. CDR1 is LNHDA, CDR2 SQIVND, per germline (reference sequence). This CDR3 has 11 amino acids. In nucleotides, the CDR3 is TGTGCCAGTAGTATCGGCGGTGAGCAGTTCTTC. Residues: CASSIGGEQFF.

V is TRBV7-9 and J is TRBJ2-1, with TRBD1 identical over 7 bases. Trimming removed 4 bases from V and 8 bases from J; junction bases left unmatched: 2. Germline V lookup: CDR1 SEHNR, CDR2 FQNEAQ (reference sequence). The CDR3 runs 12 residues. The CDR3, as DNA: TGTGCCAGCAGCTGGGGGACAGATGAGCAGTTCTTC. Translating it yields CASSWGTDEQFF.

This clone came up once. In DNA form, the CDR3 reads TGTGCCAGCAGTGATACAGGGTTCGGGGCCAACGTCCTGACTTTC. Protein product: CASSDTGFGANVLTF. V usage is TRBV6-1 and J usage is TRBJ2-6; possibly TRBD1 for D (6 bases). The V gene's germline CDR1 is MNHNS and CDR2 SASEGT. The CDR3 has 15 residues. The ends were cut back, 3 bases at V and 4 bases at J, with 10 bases in the middle.

V gene TRBV6-5 combines with J gene TRBJ1-5; D may be TRBD1 (5 bases). This CDR3 comprises 16 residues. The V and J ends lost 0 bases and 2 bases respectively, with 11 bases between them. Germline lookup yields CDR1 MNHEY and CDR2 SVGAGI. In nucleotides, the CDR3 is TGTGCCAGCAGTTACTCCGGGGGAGAGGGCAATCAGCCCCAGCATTTT. This encodes CASSYSGGEGNQPQHF.

The chain is built from TRBV4-3 and TRBJ2-1; 10 bases agree with TRBD2. Germline CDR1 LGHNA, CDR2 YSLEER. This CDR3 has 17 residues. With V trimmed by 4 bases and J by 7 bases, 13 bases remained unmatched. CDR3 nucleotides: TGCGCCAGCAGCCCCCACGGCGGACTAGCGGAGGGTAATGAGCAGTTCTTC. The encoded protein is CASSPHGGLAEGNEQFF.

The chain uses TRBV7-9 and TRBJ2-1, with 11 bases aligning to TRBD2. The germline gives CDR1 SEHNR, CDR2 FQNEAQ (reference sequence). The CDR3 consists of 15 residues. With V trimmed by 5 bases and J by 9 bases, 9 bases remained unmatched. The CDR3 DNA reads TGTGCCAGCAGCCTCACTAGCGGGAGTGGTTCTGAGCAGTTCTTC. It specifies CASSLTSGSGSEQFF.

This clone was seen once. The same CDR3 arises from other DNA sequences in this sample as well. The J gene is TRBJ2-7, the V gene TRBV9, with D possibly TRBD2 on 6 matching bases. This CDR3 has 14 amino acids. Trimming removed 0 bases at V and 3 bases at J, with 10 bases between. CDR1 and CDR2 from the germline V gene are SGDLS and YYNGEE. CDR3 amino acids: CASSVGKGGYEQYF. The DNA for the CDR3 is TGTGCCAGCAGCGTAGGAAAGGGAGGCTACGAGCAGTACTTC.

The J gene is TRBJ2-3, the V gene TRBV5-8; perhaps TRBD1 as D (5 bases). Between the trimmed V and J ends, which lost 1 base and 1 base, there was a span of 10 bases. CDR1 is SGHTS, CDR2 YDEGEE, per germline. This CDR3 is built from 15 residues. The CDR3 region is CASSLRGHRTDTQYF. In nucleotides, the CDR3 is TGTGCCAGCAGCTTGCGCGGACACCGCACAGATACGCAGTATTTT.

As concerns this clone: This sample includes further DNA sequences coding for the same CDR3. The chain has TRBV7-9 and TRBJ2-7; D remains unclear. Germline loops: CDR1 SEHNR, CDR2 FQNEAQ (reference sequence). This CDR3 comprises 11 residues. Trimming shortened V by 1 base and J by 7 bases, and 5 bases separated the two germline ends. The CDR3 nucleotides are TGTGCCAGCAGCTTAGTAGAAGAGCAGTACTTC. This sequence encodes CASSLVEEQYF.

The chain has TRBV9 and TRBJ2-3; D possibly corresponds to TRBD2 (6 bases). The germline CDR1 and CDR2 sequences are SGDLS and YYNGEE. CDR3 length: 16 amino acids. V lost 3 bases and J lost 0, with 14 bases in between. CDR3 in DNA: TGTGCCAGCAGCGGGGGGGACTTCCGGAGCACAGATACGCAGTATTTT. It encodes CASSGGDFRSTDTQYF.

This chain connects TRBV4-2 to TRBJ2-7; unclear D gene. Between the trimmed V and J ends, which lost 0 bases and 7 bases, there was a span of 16 bases. CDR3 length equals 15 residues. CDR1 is LGHNA and CDR2 is YNFKEQ in the germline V gene. CDR3 bases: TGTGCCAGCAGCCAAGACCCTTGGGAAGAGAGTGAGCAGTACTTC. Translating it yields CASSQDPWEESEQYF.

The J gene is TRBJ2-5, the V gene TRBV9, with D tentatively TRBD2 (5 bases). Between the trimmed V and J ends, which lost 0 bases and 4 bases, there was a span of 10 bases. This CDR3 is built from 14 residues. From germline, CDR1 is SGDLS and CDR2 YYNGEE. CDR3 protein: CASSVGSVSETQYF. The DNA of the CDR3 is TGTGCCAGCAGCGTAGGTAGCGTCTCAGAGACCCAGTACTTC.

The chain couples TRBV13 to TRBJ2-4, with D perhaps TRBD2 (5 bases). CDR3 length: 16 amino acids. From germline, CDR1 is PRHDT and CDR2 FYEKMQ (reference sequence). Trimming took off 4 bases at V and 0 bases at J, with 13 bases between the two ends. In nucleotides, the CDR3 is TGTGCCAGCAGCTCCAACGAAGGACTAGCCAAAAACATTCAGTACTTC. Translation: CASSSNEGLAKNIQYF.

The table lists this clone with a count of one. The V and J genes are TRBV10-3 and TRBJ2-7; D is perhaps TRBD1 (7 bases). V gave up 6 bases and J gave up 6 bases, with 12 bases separating them. CDR3 length equals 12 residues. Germline CDR1 and CDR2: ENHRY and SYGVKD. This CDR3 reads CAIRRDRFEQYF. CDR3 nucleotides: TGTGCCATCAGGCGGGACAGATTCGAGCAGTACTTC.

The chain has TRBV5-1 and TRBJ2-1; 13 bases map to TRBD2. This CDR3 has 15 amino acids. Germline loops: CDR1 SGHRS, CDR2 YFSETQ. V was clipped by 4 bases and J by 7 bases; unmatched bases: 5. CDR3 protein: CASSTTSGRKNEQFF. The CDR3 DNA sequence: TGCGCCAGCAGCACGACTAGCGGGAGGAAGAATGAGCAGTTCTTC.

The J gene is TRBJ1-2, the V gene TRBV9; 9 bases line up with TRBD1. The germline V gene has CDR1 SGDLS and CDR2 YYNGEE. V lost 2 bases, J lost 7 bases, and 18 bases stayed unmatched. CDR3 length: 18 amino acids. CDR3 region: CASSVAGTGLPGEGGYTF. In DNA form, the CDR3 reads TGTGCCAGCAGCGTCGCAGGGACAGGGCTCCCGGGTGAGGGTGGCTACACCTTC. The full variable domain, rest sourced from reference TRBV9 and TRBJ1-2, is DSGVTQTPKHLITATGQRVTLRCSPRSGDLSVYWYQQSLDQGLQFLIQYYNGEERAKGNILERFSAQQFPDLHSELNLSSLELGDSALYFCASSVAGTGLPGEGGYTFGSGTRLTVV.

Points on this clone: Distinct nucleotide sequences in the sample also encode this CDR3. The chain is built from TRBV9 and TRBJ2-5; tentative D call: TRBD1 (6 bases). Germline CDR1 reads SGDLS; CDR2 reads YYNGEE. V was cut by 3 bases and J by 1 base, with 7 bases left in between. The CDR3 is 13 amino acids. As DNA, the CDR3 is TGTGCCAGCAGCGGAGGGGGCCAAGAGACCCAGTACTTC. Translated: CASSGGGQETQYF.

The rearrangement uses TRBV6-1 and TRBJ1-1; D remains ambiguous. Germline V lookup: CDR1 MNHNS, CDR2 SASEGT. Trimming took off 2 bases at V and 4 bases at J, with 8 bases between the two ends. There are 13 residues in the CDR3. CDR3 nucleotides: TGTGCCAGCAGTGAAACTCCCCGCACTGAAGCTTTCTTT. As protein: CASSETPRTEAFF.

The chain recombines TRBV5-6 with TRBJ2-2; D may be TRBD1 (6 bases). The CDR3 contains 14 residues. Germline CDR1 reads SGHDT; CDR2 reads YYEEEE. Trimming took 3 bases from V and 1 from J, leaving 7 bases between them. CDR3 DNA sequence: TGTGCCAGCAGCTCGGGACAGAACACCGGGGAGCTGTTTTTT. Protein: CASSSGQNTGELFF.

The chain joins TRBV4-1 to TRBJ2-6; no clear D gene. Trimming removed 0 bases from V and 0 bases from J, with 9 bases in between. Germline V gives CDR1 MGHRA, CDR2 YSYEKL. The length of the CDR3 is 17 residues. CDR3 loop: CASSQDSSVSGANVLTF. DNA for the CDR3: TGCGCCAGCAGCCAAGATTCGTCAGTCTCTGGGGCCAACGTCCTGACTTTC.

The chain couples TRBV11-2 to TRBJ1-1; D is ambiguous. Germline-derived CDR1 and CDR2 are SGHAT and FQNNGV. Trimming pared 1 base from V and 0 bases from J, leaving 9 bases between. The CDR3 is made up of 15 amino acids. The chain's CDR3 is CASSLAGPMNTEAFF. The DNA of the CDR3 is TGTGCCAGCAGCTTAGCAGGACCCATGAACACTGAAGCTTTCTTT.